This T cell receptor (beta chain) was obtained from a study of CD8+ T cells in alopecia areata (dated by TCRdb to 2016 to 2019). For the study in its entirety: In both human patients and the C3H/HeJ mouse model, the study applied high-throughput TCRbeta sequencing to look at T cell clonal expansion in alopecia areata. Human TCRbeta sequencing covered scalp tissue and sorted CD4+ and CD8+ peripheral blood T cells from patchy and totalis/universalis alopecia areata patients and healthy controls. Clonality in the scalp was compared among normal scalp (n=4), patchy alopecia areata scalp (n=8), and alopecia totalis/universalis scalp (n=8). RNA was obtained with the PAXgene miRNA kit for fixed scalp, the miRNeasy kit for PBMCs, and the RNeasy kit for mouse skin. immunoSEQ multiplex PCR using 35 Vbeta forward primers and 13 Jbeta reverse primers was used to amplify TCRbeta CDR3 regions. Results the study describes overall, beyond this receptor: Lesional scalp, especially in alopecia totalis/universalis, showed higher clonality and more expanded CD8+ clones than normal scalp, suggesting antigenic drive. Unlike mouse skin, where gammadelta T cells dominate, normal human skin contains resident alphabeta T cells that get sequenced too, which complicates analysis of the scalp TCR repertoire. Shared TCR sequences between patients were less evident than in mice, which may be partly attributable to HLA diversity in the patient population.

PBMCs were isolated by density centrifugation and stained for CD3, CD4 and CD8, after which CD4+ and CD8+ T cells were sorted on a FACSAria. Scalp biopsies and blood samples were obtained from unaffected controls. From cysteine to phenylalanine, the CDR3 is 14 amino acids long. Just CDR3 DNA is preserved here, 42 bases in frame from base 1. CDR1 SGDLS and CDR2 YYNGEE were looked up in the germline V gene. V gives up 0 bases and J gives up 9 bases, and the segment between their germline ends measures 10 bases. The library was made by the immunoSEQ multiplex PCR assay. To provide template for TCR sequencing, every sample had RNA extracted and reverse transcribed into cDNA. First-strand cDNA was synthesized using SuperScript III with a 2:1 mix of oligo-dT and random hexamers. A synthetic immune receptor repertoire was used to assess amplification bias, and residual bias was removed computationally. The paper's processing steps were these. Raw reads were preprocessed for error removal, and CDR3 was defined according to IMGT conventions as running from the conserved cysteine to phenylalanine. Clonality was computed by normalizing Shannon entropy by log2 of the number of productive unique TCRs and subtracting the result from 1. CD4 or CD8 identity of scalp clones was inferred by cross-referencing scalp TCRbeta sequences with sorted blood CD4 and CD8 repertoires. TCRdb re-hosts the immuneACCESS table, in-frame sequences only. Its copies lack some clones; in the studies checked, an unresolved V gene accounts for under half of them, and the cause for the rest is not known. D and trimming come from the DNA, and the V and J calls and clone size come from that table. The sample yields 100,000 to 130,000 clones; 55% to 75% were counted once. The ten largest clonotypes hold 20% to 25% of the sample.

Worth noting for this clone: It has no known antigen specificity. Base qualities were left out, and no much larger clone turns up one base away.

The source material was CD8+ T cells sorted from blood. The sequence links TRBV9 to TRBJ1-6; the D gene is perhaps TRBD1, on 5 matching bases. The TCR comes from a human donor in good health. The nucleotides are TGTGCCAGCAGCGTAGCAGGGTCCGGTTCACCCCTCCACTTT. This yields the protein CASSVAGSGSPLHF.